This T cell receptor (beta chain) was documented in a study of shared clonotypes between healthy human individuals. This clone was picked up a small number of times. This CDR3 region has 17 residues. Per the germline V gene, CDR1 is MNHEY and CDR2 is SMNVEV (reference sequence). V lost 1 base, J lost 9 bases, and 25 bases lay in between. The repertoire was sequenced with immunoSEQ multiplex PCR; TCRdb's copy has only in-frame clones and lacks some. The sample shows 850,000 to 1,200,000 clones, 65% to 80% of them seen only once. This TCR was sampled from a man aged 18 to 30 in good health. The chain carries TRBV27 and TRBJ2-7, with D uncertain. Sequenced sample: memory CD4+ T cells sorted from blood. Subset: CD45RA-negative fraction. The DNA for the CDR3 is TGTGCCAGCAGTTTATACCCCCCAGTTACCTATCCGCTTGGGCAGTACTTC. This sequence encodes CASSLYPPVTYPLGQYF.